This TCR beta chain originates from a study of ipilimumab plus nivolumab after autologous stem cell transplantation. Study-level information: The DLBCL group included primary refractory and relapsed cases.

Trimming took 4 bases from V and 6 from J, leaving 10 bases between them. CDR3 size: 12 residues. Germline assignment: CDR1 MNHNY and CDR2 SVGAGI (reference sequence). Ipilimumab, 1 mg/kg, started 14 to 28 days after autologous transplant. The data were produced by immunoSEQ multiplex PCR, yet TCRdb's version contains in-frame clones alone and is incomplete. This table holds some 87,000 clones, 83% found once. The rearrangement joins TRBV6-6 to TRBJ2-7; weak D call: TRBD1 (6 bases). The sequencing here drew on PBMCs, taken in a trial of ipilimumab plus nivolumab as post-transplant consolidation. The sequence derives from a male donor with diffuse large B-cell lymphoma. CDR3 sequence: CASSSQGREQYF. The CDR3 DNA sequence: TGTGCCAGCAGTTCACAGGGTCGCGAGCAGTACTTC.